The present T cell receptor beta chain was sequenced within a study of blood T cell repertoires in COVID-19. Study overall: Sources were T cells, B-cell-depleted T cells, or PBMCs; the material itself was cDNA or gDNA.

The CDR3 has 16 amino acids. As processed by the authors: Amplification of reference gene primers was used by the study to estimate nucleated cell counts. Using immunoSEQ multiplex PCR, the repertoire was profiled, and TCRdb retains in-frame clones only, with some absent. D and trimming were read from the DNA, whereas the V and J calls and clone size are those reported in that table. This sample yields around 280,000 clones, of which around 90% are seen a single time; 1.5% to 2% belongs to the top ten. Participants, 18 to 89 years old, spanned about two dozen US areas. The sequence was collected from a woman aged 18 to 35 with acute COVID-19. V usage is TRBV21-1 and J usage is TRBJ1-5; TRBD1, the table's D call, lacks a check against the DNA. TRBV21-1 counts as a pseudogene. The sequenced sample was PBMCs or T cells enriched from blood (not recorded which). Written as DNA, the CDR3 is TGTGCCAGCAGCAAAGCGGGGAACAGGGAGCCAAAGGCCCAGCATTTT. This sequence encodes CASSKAGNREPKAQHF.